Following are 24 T cell receptor beta chains from one sample sequenced in a study of beta chain features in type 1 diabetes. Sequencing targeted expressed TCRB transcripts, as all isolated RNA had been reverse transcribed. Assay: immunoSEQ multiplex PCR; the TCRdb copy retains only in-frame clones and omits some. The sample carries about half a million clones, 11% recorded once. Specimen: naive CD4+ T cells from blood. These receptors all stem from a woman aged 18-29 years in good health.

This clone was seen only a few times. The rearrangement links TRBV9 to TRBJ2-3, with D unclear. The germline V and J ends were trimmed by 4 bases and 1 base, with 16 bases remaining between them. Germline values: CDR1 SGDLS, CDR2 YYNGEE. The CDR3 has 16 amino acids. The CDR3 here is CASSLRGGLRTDTQYF. For the CDR3, the DNA is TGTGCCAGCAGCCTAAGAGGTGGGCTACGCACAGATACGCAGTATTTT.

The chain recombines TRBV5-7 with TRBJ2-3, with TRBD1 as a possible D gene (5 bases). TRBV5-7 is an ORF; its function is uncertain. V lost 9 bases, J lost 2 bases, and 13 bases lay in between. This CDR3 region has 13 residues. Here the CDR3 reads CATEKTDTDTQYF. CDR3 in DNA: TGTGCCACCGAAAAGACAGACACAGATACGCAGTATTTT.

The gene calls are TRBV25-1 and TRBJ1-5; the match to TRBD1 covers 7 bases. V gave up 4 bases and J gave up 6 bases; unmatched junction bases: 3. The CDR3 consists of 13 residues. In germline, CDR1 is MGHDK, CDR2 SYGVNS. The CDR3 DNA follows: TGTGCCAGCAGTGGGACAGGCTCTCAGCCCCAGCATTTT. Translation: CASSGTGSQPQHF.

The genes are TRBV7-2 and TRBJ2-5, with 9 bases that match TRBD2. The CDR3 is 14 amino acids. V gave up 1 base and J gave up 9 bases; unmatched junction bases: 6. Germline V CDR1 and CDR2: SGHTA, FQGNSA. CDR3 loop: CASSLGLAERPQYF. CDR3 coding DNA: TGTGCCAGCAGCTTAGGACTAGCGGAGAGACCCCAGTACTTC.

This chain joins TRBV10-3 and TRBJ2-7; either TRBD1 or TRBD2 may supply D (5 bases each). This CDR3 contains 13 residues. V shed 6 bases and J shed 0 bases, with 9 bases lying between them. Germline CDR1 is ENHRY and CDR2 is SYGVKD. The chain's CDR3 is CAIRMGDSYEQYF. The CDR3 nucleotides read TGTGCCATCAGGATGGGGGACTCCTACGAGCAGTACTTC.

This clone was detected only a few times. In nucleotides, the CDR3 is TGCGCCAGCAGCACGTTACTGACAGGCGCCGAGACCCAGTACTTC. Translation: CASSTLLTGAETQYF. The chain links TRBV5-1 to TRBJ2-5; tentative D call: TRBD1 (6 bases). The CDR3 spans 15 residues. With 4 bases removed from V and 5 bases from J, the gap between germline ends came to 18 bases. From germline, CDR1 is SGHRS and CDR2 YFSETQ. The full variable domain, its missing parts supplied by reference TRBV5-1 and TRBJ2-5, is KAGVTQTPRYLIKTRGQQVTLSCSPISGHRSVSWYQQTPGQGLQFLFEYFSETQRNKGNFPGRFSGRQFSNSRSEMNVSTLELGDSALYLCASSTLLTGAETQYFGPGTRLLVL.

This chain uses TRBV10-3 with TRBJ1-1, with D perhaps matching TRBD1 (5 bases). This CDR3 contains 14 residues. Trimming removed 4 bases at V and 5 bases at J, with 14 bases between. Germline V gene data show CDR1 as ENHRY and CDR2 as SYGVKD. For the CDR3, the DNA is TGTGCCATCAGTGTCCAGGGTGAGAAAACTGAAGCTTTCTTT. Amino acids: CAISVQGEKTEAFF.

J is TRBJ2-3 and V is TRBV9; 10 nucleotides agree with TRBD2. J gave up 0 bases and V 0 bases, and 4 bases lay outside the gene matches. Germline V gene lookup returns CDR1 SGDLS and CDR2 YYNGEE. This CDR3 is 17 amino acids long. The CDR3 DNA is TGTGCCAGCAGCGTAGCCCTAGCGGGGGCTAGCACAGATACGCAGTATTTT. This encodes CASSVALAGASTDTQYF.

As concerns this clone: Other DNA sequences in this specimen translate into the identical CDR3. The chain combines TRBV2 with TRBJ2-3, with 11 nucleotides matching TRBD1. The CDR3 runs to 14 residues. Germline V gene sequence: CDR1 SNHLY, CDR2 FYNNEI. Trimming removed 7 bases from V and 3 bases from J; junction bases left unmatched: 3. The CDR3 sequence is CASTGTGGTDTQYF. CDR3 sequence (DNA): TGTGCCAGCACCGGGACAGGGGGTACAGATACGCAGTATTTT.

The rearrangement links TRBV29-1 to TRBJ2-2, with 7 bases identical to TRBD1. Germline V gene sequence: CDR1 SQVTM, CDR2 ANQGSEA. V dropped 5 bases and J dropped 5; count of bases not matched to a gene: 8. The CDR3 is 14 amino acids. The CDR3 protein is CSVTGQSVTGELFF. The CDR3 DNA sequence: TGCAGCGTTACGGGACAGTCAGTTACCGGGGAGCTGTTTTTT.

This rearrangement joins TRBV7-9 to TRBJ2-5, with D possibly being TRBD2 (6 bases). CDR1 is SEHNR, CDR2 FQNEAQ, per germline (reference sequence). The CDR3 runs to 11 residues. Trimming stripped 4 bases from V and 10 bases from J, with 10 bases between. Written as DNA, the CDR3 is TGTGCCAGCAGCTCGCTCGGGGGCCAGTACTTC. It specifies CASSSLGGQYF.

The chain is built from TRBV18 and TRBJ2-7, with D uncertain. The germline V gene encodes CDR1 KGHSH and CDR2 LQKENI. V was clipped by 5 bases and J by 3 bases, with 11 bases between them. The CDR3 covers 13 residues. CDR3 region: CASSSRQDYEQYV. DNA for the CDR3: TGTGCCAGCTCATCAAGGCAGGACTACGAGCAGTACGTC.

This clone has just a few counts. This same CDR3 is encoded by further DNA sequences in the sample. The chain joins TRBV29-1 to TRBJ2-3; a possible D gene is TRBD2 (5 bases). The CDR3 length is 12 residues. Trimming removed 6 bases from V and 0 bases from J, with 7 bases in between. Germline CDR1 and CDR2: SQVTM and ANQGSEA. CDR3 sequence: CSVAASTDTQYF. In DNA, the CDR3 is TGCAGCGTAGCGGCTAGCACAGATACGCAGTATTTT.

The genes are TRBV5-4 and TRBJ2-5; 11 bases are a match to TRBD2. V was clipped by 4 bases and J by 9 bases; unmatched bases: 14. This CDR3 comprises 16 residues. Germline CDR1 SGHNT, CDR2 YYREEE (reference sequence). The CDR3 DNA sequence: TGTGCCAGCAGCCCCGACGGGACTAGCGGCCGGGCGGCCCAGTACTTC. Its translation: CASSPDGTSGRAAQYF.

This clone showed up just a few times. V gene TRBV5-1 combines with J gene TRBJ2-1; D might be TRBD1 or TRBD2, each matching 6 bases. Per germline, CDR1 SGHRS and CDR2 YFSETQ. V lost 6 bases and J lost 0, with 22 bases in between. The CDR3 is 18 residues long. CDR3 residues: CASMTGLLVRSSYNEQFF. The CDR3 DNA reads as TGCGCCAGCATGACAGGACTACTAGTGAGGAGCTCCTACAATGAGCAGTTCTTC.

The chain is built from TRBV7-2 and TRBJ2-3, with TRBD2 matching 9 bases. The junction had 8 bases not matched to a gene; V was cut back by 2 bases and J by 5 bases. The CDR3 has 16 residues. Per the germline V gene, CDR1 is SGHTA and CDR2 is FQGNSA. CDR3 in amino acids: CASSLSRLAGLDTQYF. The CDR3, as DNA: TGTGCCAGCAGCTTATCGCGGCTAGCGGGACTAGATACGCAGTATTTT.

The chain carries TRBV5-1 and TRBJ2-1, with unresolved D. Germline V lookup: CDR1 SGHRS, CDR2 YFSETQ. This CDR3 contains 16 residues. Trimming removed 2 bases at V and 0 bases at J, with 12 bases between. DNA of the CDR3: TGCGCCAGCAGCTTCGAACCACCGAGCTCCTACAATGAGCAGTTCTTC. Encoded protein: CASSFEPPSSYNEQFF.

The chain uses TRBV6-8 and TRBJ2-5; D is uncertain. The CDR3 extends over 12 amino acids. CDR1 is MNHGY, CDR2 SAAAGT, per germline. V was clipped by 11 bases and J by 5 bases, with 15 bases between them. CDR3 sequence (DNA): TGTGCCGGCGACTCACCCCACGAGACCCAGTACTTC. The encoded protein is CAGDSPHETQYF.

This clone was picked up a small number of times. The CDR3 loop is CASSLNTEAFF. For the CDR3, the DNA is TGTGCCAGCAGCCTTAACACTGAAGCTTTCTTT. This rearrangement joins TRBV16 to TRBJ1-1; unclear D gene. This CDR3 is built from 11 residues. With 4 bases removed from V and 2 bases from J, the gap between germline ends came to 2 bases. The germline V gene has CDR1 KGHSY and CDR2 FQNENV.

This rearrangement joins TRBV4-2 to TRBJ2-2; no clear D. Germline-derived CDR1 and CDR2 are LGHNA and YNFKEQ. The CDR3 runs to 11 residues. The V and J ends lost 6 bases and 4 bases respectively, with 3 bases between them. CDR3 nucleotides: TGTGCCAGCAGAGCCACCGGGGAGCTGTTTTTT. Amino acid sequence: CASRATGELFF.

The V call is TRBV27, the J call TRBJ2-5; a possible D gene is TRBD2 (5 bases). The V end was cut by 2 bases, the J end by 3 bases, with 10 bases between. CDR1 is MNHEY and CDR2 is SMNVEV in the germline V gene (reference sequence). This CDR3 has 14 amino acids. The CDR3 protein is CASSLGQEEETQYF. In DNA, the CDR3 is TGTGCCAGCAGTTTAGGCCAGGAGGAAGAGACCCAGTACTTC.

A few counts support this clone. This chain joins TRBV18 and TRBJ2-3; 8 bases fit TRBD1. Germline assignment: CDR1 KGHSH and CDR2 LQKENI. J was trimmed by 2 bases and V by 3 bases; bases with no gene match: 1. This CDR3 region has 14 residues. DNA for the CDR3: TGTGCCAGCTCACCGGACAGGGCCACAGATACGCAGTATTTT. Translated, it gives CASSPDRATDTQYF.

This clone was counted between two and nine times. The V and J genes are TRBV10-3 and TRBJ1-4, with D tentatively TRBD1 (6 bases). The CDR3 contains 13 residues. Germline V lookup: CDR1 ENHRY, CDR2 SYGVKD. Between the trimmed V and J ends, which lost 6 bases and 5 bases, there was a span of 10 bases. For the CDR3, the DNA is TGTGCCATCAGGAGACAGGAAAATGAAAAACTGTTTTTT. Amino acids: CAIRRQENEKLFF.

This clone occurred a few times. This sequence joins TRBV7-9 and TRBJ2-7; D not certain. V was shortened by 4 bases and J by 1 base, with 5 bases between the two germline ends. Looked up from germline, CDR1 is SEHNR and CDR2 is FQNEAQ (reference sequence). The CDR3 runs 12 residues. The chain's CDR3 is CASSSVSYEQYV. DNA for the CDR3: TGTGCCAGCAGCTCAGTGTCCTACGAGCAGTACGTC.